This entry features one T cell receptor beta chain sequence. Antigen specificity is unknown. The record originates from a study of post-analysis software for immune sequencing data. The authors incorporated unique molecular identifiers into the TCR beta cDNA libraries. Each sample of about 1 to 10 million input T cells yielded about 500,000 cDNA molecules, so each molecule approximated one T cell. TCRdb recomputed calls from the PCR reads with MiXCR, one row per CDR3 protein. Here the sample spans approximately 460,000 distinct CDR3 sequences, approximately 45% being singletons. General study results and limits: The study found TRBV5-6, TRBV5-1 and TRBV20-1 among five TRBV segments more frequent in patients than controls.

Germline CDR1 is LGHNA and CDR2 is YSLEER. V gave up 4 bases and J gave up 2 bases; unmatched junction bases: 7. The CDR3 runs to 15 residues. The sample comprised blood. The receptor was derived from a girl aged 5 to 17 with multiple sclerosis. The chain uses TRBV4-3 and TRBJ2-7, with 8 bases matching TRBD2. CDR3 region: CASSRGRAGAYEQYF. CDR3 nucleotide sequence: TGCGCCAGCAGCCGGGGAAGAGCGGGGGCCTACGAGCAGTACTTC.